This TCR beta chain derives from a study of T cells expressing NK-cell markers (dated by TCRdb to 2020 to 2022). Regarding the research as a whole: In sorted CD3+CD56+NKG2C+, CD3+CD56+NKG2C- and CD3+CD56-NKG2C+ T-cell subsets from several donors, TCR beta-chain repertoires were profiled. Illumina HiSeq 2000/2500, MiSeq or NextSeq was used to sequence libraries as 2 x 150 bp reads. Most of the eight sequenced donors were HCMV-seropositive and one was HCMV-seronegative. The eight sequenced donors were randomly selected healthy volunteers, three men and five women.

The paper's findings and limits, for the study overall: Whether the expanded NKG2C-expressing T cell clones were specific for HCMV antigens was left unclear. In roughly 6 donors, the dominant CD3+CD56+NKG2C+ clonotypes were among the top 10 CD8+ clonotypes and accounted for about 1.0-7.5% of CD8+ T cells. Those dominant clonotypes were again the most abundant among CD3+CD56-NKG2C+ cells in a few donors, at about 25-60.1%.

Sequencer: Illumina HiSeq 2000. 5'RACE template switching, by which a universal primer site and unique molecular identifiers were added, was used to make TCR beta cDNA libraries. Synthesis of cDNA was primed from the TCR beta constant segment and was followed by two consecutive PCR amplification steps. Regarding the original processing steps: MIGEC handled demultiplexing of the reads and grouping by UMI, while MiTCR was used to assemble and quantify clonotypes. To exclude erroneous sequences, any TCR cDNA sequence not supported by at least two reads was discarded. The tcR package was used for downstream repertoire analysis, and clonotypes were matched between fractions using CDR3 nucleotide sequence together with V segment. Antigen specificity was annotated against VDJdb with VDJmatch, allowing one amino acid substitution in CDR3. TCRdb reprocessed the sequencing reads and holds a single record per CDR3 protein sequence, with no DNA. TCRdb, not the authors, supplied the V and J calls. The table for this sample shows roughly 160,000 distinct CDR3 sequences. Clones ranked in the top ten supply roughly a fifth of the sample.

In the case of this clonotype: Its antigen is still unknown.

HCMV-specific IgG was detected in serum with a commercial ELISA kit to determine HCMV serostatus. Ficoll density gradient centrifugation was used to isolate peripheral blood mononuclear cells from blood. The receptor's source is a man aged 18-70 years in good health. The material sequenced was blood T cells: a sorted CD56 or NKG2C T cell subset, CD4+ or CD8+ T cells, or bulk PBMC T cells (not recorded which).

The CDR3 reads CASSLKGNSPLHF. Recombination connected TRBV12-3 or TRBV12-4 to TRBJ1-6. The CDR3 runs 13 amino acids, cysteine and phenylalanine included. This entry has no DNA.